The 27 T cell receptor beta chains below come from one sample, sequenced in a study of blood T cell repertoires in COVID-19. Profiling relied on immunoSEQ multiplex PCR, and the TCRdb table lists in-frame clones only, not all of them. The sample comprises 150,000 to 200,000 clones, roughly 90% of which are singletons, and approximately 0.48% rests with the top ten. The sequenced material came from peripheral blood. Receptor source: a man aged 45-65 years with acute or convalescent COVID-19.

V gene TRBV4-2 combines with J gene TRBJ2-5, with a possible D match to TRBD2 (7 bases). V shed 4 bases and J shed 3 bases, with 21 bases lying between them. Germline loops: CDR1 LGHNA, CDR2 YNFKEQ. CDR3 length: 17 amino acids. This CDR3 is CASSPLNGGPREETQYF. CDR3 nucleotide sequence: TGTGCCAGCAGCCCCCTCAACGGGGGGCCCCGAGAAGAGACCCAGTACTTC.

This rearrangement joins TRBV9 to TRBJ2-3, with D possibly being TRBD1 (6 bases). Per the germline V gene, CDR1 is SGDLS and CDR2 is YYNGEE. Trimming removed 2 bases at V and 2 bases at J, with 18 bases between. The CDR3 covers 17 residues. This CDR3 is CASSVPQGGQLTDTQYF. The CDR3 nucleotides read TGTGCCAGCAGCGTCCCCCAAGGGGGACAACTCACAGATACGCAGTATTTT.

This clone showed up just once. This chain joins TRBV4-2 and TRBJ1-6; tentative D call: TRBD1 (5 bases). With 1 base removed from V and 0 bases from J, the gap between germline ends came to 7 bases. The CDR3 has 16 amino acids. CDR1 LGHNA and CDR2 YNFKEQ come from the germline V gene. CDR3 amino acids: CASSQGTPSYNSPLHF. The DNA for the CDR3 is TGTGCCAGCAGCCAAGGGACACCCTCCTATAATTCACCCCTCCACTTT.

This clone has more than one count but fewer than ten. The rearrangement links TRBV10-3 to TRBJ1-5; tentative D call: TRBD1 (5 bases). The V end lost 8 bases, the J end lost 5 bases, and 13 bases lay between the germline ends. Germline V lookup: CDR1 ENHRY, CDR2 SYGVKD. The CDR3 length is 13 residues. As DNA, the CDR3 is TGTGCCATCCGTTGGGGGGAAGATCAGCCCCAGCATTTT. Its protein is CAIRWGEDQPQHF.

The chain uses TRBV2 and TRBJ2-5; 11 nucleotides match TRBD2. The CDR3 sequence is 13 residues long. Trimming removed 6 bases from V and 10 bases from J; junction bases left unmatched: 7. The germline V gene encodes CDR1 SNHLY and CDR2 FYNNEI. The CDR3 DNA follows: TGTGCCAGCAGCCCGACTAGCGGGAATCACCAGTACTTC. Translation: CASSPTSGNHQYF.

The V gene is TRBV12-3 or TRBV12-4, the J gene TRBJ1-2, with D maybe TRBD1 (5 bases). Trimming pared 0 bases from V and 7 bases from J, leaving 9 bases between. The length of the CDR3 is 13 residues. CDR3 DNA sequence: TGTGCCAGCAGTTTAGCGGGGGGGACTGGCTACACCTTC. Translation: CASSLAGGTGYTF.

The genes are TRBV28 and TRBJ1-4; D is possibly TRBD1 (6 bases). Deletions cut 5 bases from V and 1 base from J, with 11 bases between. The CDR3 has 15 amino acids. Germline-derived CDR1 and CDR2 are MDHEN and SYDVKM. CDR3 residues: CASSPLDRTNEKLFF. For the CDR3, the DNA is TGTGCCAGCAGTCCACTGGACAGAACTAATGAAAAACTGTTTTTT.

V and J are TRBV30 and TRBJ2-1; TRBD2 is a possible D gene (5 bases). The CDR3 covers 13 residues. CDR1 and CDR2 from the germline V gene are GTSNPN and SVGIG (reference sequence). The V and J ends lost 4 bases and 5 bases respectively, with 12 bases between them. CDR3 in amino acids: CAWIAGNNNEQFF. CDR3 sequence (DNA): TGTGCCTGGATTGCCGGGAATAACAATGAGCAGTTCTTC.

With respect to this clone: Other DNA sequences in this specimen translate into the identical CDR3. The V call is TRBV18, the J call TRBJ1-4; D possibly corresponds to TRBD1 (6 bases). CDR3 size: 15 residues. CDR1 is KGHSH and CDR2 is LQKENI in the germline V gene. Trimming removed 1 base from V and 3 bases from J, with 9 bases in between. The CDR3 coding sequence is TGTGCCAGCTCACCACGGGGGCAGCCTAATGAAAAACTGTTTTTT. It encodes CASSPRGQPNEKLFF.

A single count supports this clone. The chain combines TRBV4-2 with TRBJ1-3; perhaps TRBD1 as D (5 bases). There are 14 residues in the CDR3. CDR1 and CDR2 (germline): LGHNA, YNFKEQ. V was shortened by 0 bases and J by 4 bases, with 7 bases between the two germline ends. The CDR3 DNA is TGTGCCAGCAGCCAAGACAGGGCGGGAAACACCATATATTTT. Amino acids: CASSQDRAGNTIYF.

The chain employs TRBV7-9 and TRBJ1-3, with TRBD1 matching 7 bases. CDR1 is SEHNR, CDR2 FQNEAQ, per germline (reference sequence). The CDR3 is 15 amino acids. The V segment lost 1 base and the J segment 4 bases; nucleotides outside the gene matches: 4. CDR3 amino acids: CASSLGGQFGNTIYF. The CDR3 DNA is TGTGCCAGCAGCTTAGGGGGACAGTTCGGAAACACCATATATTTT. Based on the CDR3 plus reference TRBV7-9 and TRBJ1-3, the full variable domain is DTGVSQNPRHKITKRGQNVTFRCDPISEHNRLYWYRQTLGQGPEFLTYFQNEAQLEKSRLLSDRFSAERPKGSFSTLEIQRTEQGDSAMYLCASSLGGQFGNTIYFGEGSWLTVV.

CDR3 DNA sequence: TGTGCCAGCAGCCCAAGGACAGGGTCGAACACCGGGGAGCTGTTTTTT. It specifies CASSPRTGSNTGELFF. The gene calls are TRBV9 and TRBJ2-2; 8 nucleotides match TRBD1. The V gene's germline CDR1 is SGDLS and CDR2 YYNGEE. The J segment lost 0 bases and the V segment lost 4 bases, leaving 5 bases of the junction unmatched. This CDR3 comprises 16 residues.

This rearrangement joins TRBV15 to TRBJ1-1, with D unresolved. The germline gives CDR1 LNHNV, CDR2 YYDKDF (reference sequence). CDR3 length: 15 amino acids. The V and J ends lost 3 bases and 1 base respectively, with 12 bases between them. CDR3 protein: CATSRIITENTEAFF. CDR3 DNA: TGTGCCACCAGCAGGATCATAACAGAGAACACTGAAGCTTTCTTT.

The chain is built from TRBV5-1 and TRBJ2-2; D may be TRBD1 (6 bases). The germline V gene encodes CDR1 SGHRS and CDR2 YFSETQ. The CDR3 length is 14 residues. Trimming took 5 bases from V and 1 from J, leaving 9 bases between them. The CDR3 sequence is CASRSQGNTGELFF. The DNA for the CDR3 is TGCGCCAGCAGATCACAGGGGAACACCGGGGAGCTGTTTTTT.

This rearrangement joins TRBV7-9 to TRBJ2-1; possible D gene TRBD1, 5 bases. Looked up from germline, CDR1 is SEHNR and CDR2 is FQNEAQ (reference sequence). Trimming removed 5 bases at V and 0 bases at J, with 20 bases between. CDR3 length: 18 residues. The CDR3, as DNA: TGTGCCAGCAGCGGTGCCAGGGCTCCGGCTAGCTCCTACAATGAGCAGTTCTTC. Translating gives CASSGARAPASSYNEQFF. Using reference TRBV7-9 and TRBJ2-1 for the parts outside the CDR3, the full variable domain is DTGVSQNPRHKITKRGQNVTFRCDPISEHNRLYWYRQTLGQGPEFLTYFQNEAQLEKSRLLSDRFSAERPKGSFSTLEIQRTEQGDSAMYLCASSGARAPASSYNEQFFGPGTRLTVL.

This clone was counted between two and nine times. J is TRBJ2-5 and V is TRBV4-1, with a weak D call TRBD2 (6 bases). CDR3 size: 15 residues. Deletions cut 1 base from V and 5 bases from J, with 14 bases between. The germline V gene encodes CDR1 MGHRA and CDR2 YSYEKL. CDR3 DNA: TGCGCCAGCAGCCAAGCCTCCGGGGGTAGCGAGACCCAGTACTTC. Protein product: CASSQASGGSETQYF.

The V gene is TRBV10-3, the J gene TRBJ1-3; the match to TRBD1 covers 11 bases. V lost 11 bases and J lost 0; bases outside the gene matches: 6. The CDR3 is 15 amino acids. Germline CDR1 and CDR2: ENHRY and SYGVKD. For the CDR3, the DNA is TGTGCCTCCTGGACAGGGGGCGGCTCTGGAAACACCATATATTTT. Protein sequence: CASWTGGGSGNTIYF.

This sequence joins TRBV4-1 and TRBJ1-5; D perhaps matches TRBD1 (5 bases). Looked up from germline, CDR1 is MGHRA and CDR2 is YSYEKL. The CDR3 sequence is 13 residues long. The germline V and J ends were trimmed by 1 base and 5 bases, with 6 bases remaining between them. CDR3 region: CASSQARDQPQHF. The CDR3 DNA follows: TGCGCCAGCAGCCAAGCCAGGGATCAGCCCCAGCATTTT.

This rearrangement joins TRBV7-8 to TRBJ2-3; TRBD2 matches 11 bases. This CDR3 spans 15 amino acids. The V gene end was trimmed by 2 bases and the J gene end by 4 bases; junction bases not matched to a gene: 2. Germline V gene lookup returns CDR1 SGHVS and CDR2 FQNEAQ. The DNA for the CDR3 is TGTGCCAGCAGCTTAACTAGCGGGAGTGCAGATACGCAGTATTTT. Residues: CASSLTSGSADTQYF.

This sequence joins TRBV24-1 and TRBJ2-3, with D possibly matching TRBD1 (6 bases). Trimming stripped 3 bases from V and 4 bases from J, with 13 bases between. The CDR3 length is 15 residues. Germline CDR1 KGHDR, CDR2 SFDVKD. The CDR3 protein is CATSDTDSPPDTQYF. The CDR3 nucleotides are TGTGCCACCAGTGATACGGACAGTCCCCCAGATACGCAGTATTTT.

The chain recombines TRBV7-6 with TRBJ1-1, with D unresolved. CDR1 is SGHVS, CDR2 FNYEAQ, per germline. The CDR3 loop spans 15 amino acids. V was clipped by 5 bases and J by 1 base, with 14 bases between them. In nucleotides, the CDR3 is TGTGCCAGCAGCCTAGGCAGGATTCCGAACACTGAAGCTTTCTTT. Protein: CASSLGRIPNTEAFF.

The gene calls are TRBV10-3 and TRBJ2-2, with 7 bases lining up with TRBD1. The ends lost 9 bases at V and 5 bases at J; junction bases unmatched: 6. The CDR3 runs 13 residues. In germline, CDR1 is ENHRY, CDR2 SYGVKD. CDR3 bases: TGTGCCATTTCGACAGGGAATACCGGGGAGCTGTTTTTT. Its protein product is CAISTGNTGELFF.

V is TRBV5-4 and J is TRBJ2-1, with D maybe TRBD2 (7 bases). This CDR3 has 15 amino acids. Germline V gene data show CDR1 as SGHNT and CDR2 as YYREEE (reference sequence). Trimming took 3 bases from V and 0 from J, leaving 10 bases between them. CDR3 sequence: CASSWGGLSYNEQFF. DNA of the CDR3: TGTGCCAGCAGCTGGGGGGGCCTCTCCTACAATGAGCAGTTCTTC.

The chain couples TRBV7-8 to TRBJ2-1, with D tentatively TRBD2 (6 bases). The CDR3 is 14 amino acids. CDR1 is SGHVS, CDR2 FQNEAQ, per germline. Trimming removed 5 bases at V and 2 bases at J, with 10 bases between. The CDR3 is CASSTLAPYNEQFF. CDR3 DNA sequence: TGTGCCAGCAGCACTCTAGCGCCCTACAATGAGCAGTTCTTC. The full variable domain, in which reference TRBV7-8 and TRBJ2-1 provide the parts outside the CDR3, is GAGVSQSPRYKVAKRGQDVALRCDPISGHVSLFWYQQALGQGPEFLTYFQNEAQLDKSGLPSDRFFAERPEGSVSTLKIQRTQQEDSAVYLCASSTLAPYNEQFFGPGTRLTVL.

The CDR3 bases are TGTGCCAGCAGCCTTTCCGGGACAGGGTTCAAGCAGTACTTC. Protein sequence: CASSLSGTGFKQYF. The genes are TRBV14 and TRBJ2-7; TRBD1 agrees at 9 bases. V lost 4 bases and J lost 8; bases outside the gene matches: 9. Germline CDR1 and CDR2: SGHDN and FVKESK. This CDR3 comprises 14 residues.

CDR3 in amino acids: CASSLGSTANYEQYV. CDR3 nucleotide sequence: TGTGCCAGCAGCTTAGGCTCAACCGCGAACTACGAGCAGTACGTC. The chain employs TRBV7-2 and TRBJ2-7; no clear D gene. The CDR3 has 15 amino acids. Germline V gene data show CDR1 as SGHTA and CDR2 as FQGNSA. Trimming took 1 base from V and 3 from J, leaving 13 bases between them.

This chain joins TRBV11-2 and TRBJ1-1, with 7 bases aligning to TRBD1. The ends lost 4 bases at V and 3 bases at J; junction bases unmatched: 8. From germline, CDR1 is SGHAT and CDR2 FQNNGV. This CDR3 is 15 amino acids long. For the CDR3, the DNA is TGTGCCAGCAGCTCTAGCCCGGGACAGCACACTGAAGCTTTCTTT. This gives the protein CASSSSPGQHTEAFF.